The next 14 T cell receptor beta chains were all read from a single sample in a study of blood T cell repertoires in COVID-19. Method: immunoSEQ multiplex PCR; TCRdb's copy keeps in-frame clones and lacks some. This sample has about 160,000 clones; approximately 80% occur once, and the top ten carry nearly 8%. Sequenced sample: PBMCs or T cells enriched from blood (not recorded which). The origin of the receptors is a woman aged 50 to 65 who had recovered from COVID-19.

This sequence joins TRBV5-1 and TRBJ2-5; D is possibly TRBD2 (5 bases). V lost 6 bases and J lost 2, with 11 bases in between. The CDR3 sequence is 13 residues long. In germline, CDR1 is SGHRS, CDR2 YFSETQ. CDR3 region: CASTIPGQETQYF. The CDR3 DNA follows: TGCGCCAGCACTATTCCGGGGCAAGAGACCCAGTACTTC.

The chain employs TRBV19 and TRBJ1-6; 9 nucleotides line up with TRBD1. This CDR3 spans 15 amino acids. Per germline, CDR1 LNHDA and CDR2 SQIVND (reference sequence). Trimming removed 3 bases from V and 7 bases from J; junction bases left unmatched: 4. Written as DNA, the CDR3 is TGTGCCAGTAGTATCCGGACAGGGGAGAATTCACCCCTCCACTTT. It specifies CASSIRTGENSPLHF.

This chain joins TRBV6-5 and TRBJ2-2; a weak D match, TRBD1 (5 bases). The V end was cut by 7 bases, the J end by 3 bases, with 15 bases between. The CDR3 has 15 amino acids. Germline CDR1 reads MNHEY; CDR2 reads SVGAGI. The CDR3: CASIASQGDTGELFF. The CDR3 DNA is TGTGCCAGCATCGCCTCCCAGGGCGACACCGGGGAGCTGTTTTTT.

This sequence joins TRBV10-2 and TRBJ1-3, with a tentative D call TRBD1 (6 bases). This CDR3 contains 17 residues. Between the trimmed V and J ends, which lost 8 bases and 0 bases, there was a span of 20 bases. In germline, CDR1 is WSHSY, CDR2 SAAADI. CDR3 coding DNA: TGCGCCAGCCCCTATGGCGGAGCCAGGGGCTCTGGAAACACCATATATTTT. This codes for CASPYGGARGSGNTIYF.

This rearrangement joins TRBV9 to TRBJ2-1; 7 nucleotides agree with TRBD1. CDR3 size: 15 residues. Germline V gene data show CDR1 as SGDLS and CDR2 as YYNGEE. V dropped 0 bases and J dropped 9; count of bases not matched to a gene: 9. The CDR3 DNA reads TGTGCCAGCAGCGTAGTTGACAGGGAGTCGAGTGAGCAGTTCTTC. Protein product: CASSVVDRESSEQFF.

This chain uses TRBV2 with TRBJ2-7; TRBD1 aligns across 9 bases. This CDR3 spans 14 amino acids. Germline V gene sequence: CDR1 SNHLY, CDR2 FYNNEI. Losses at the gene ends were 5 bases for V and 4 bases for J; bases not matched to a gene: 6. As DNA, the CDR3 is TGTGCCAGCAGTACAGGGGGCGGCTTATACGAGCAGTACTTC. Translation: CASSTGGGLYEQYF.

The chain combines TRBV7-6 with TRBJ1-6; a possible D gene is TRBD1 (5 bases). Germline V CDR1 and CDR2: SGHVS, FNYEAQ. The CDR3 sequence is 17 residues long. The ends were cut back, 2 bases at V and 7 bases at J, with 18 bases in the middle. In DNA form, the CDR3 reads TGTGCCAGCAGCTTACTTTCCCTCACAGGTCTCAATTCACCCCTCCACTTT. Translating it yields CASSLLSLTGLNSPLHF.

V is TRBV24-1 and J is TRBJ2-1, with TRBD1 matching over 11 bases. Germline V gene sequence: CDR1 KGHDR, CDR2 SFDVKD. CDR3 size: 15 residues. After removal of 2 bases from V and 8 bases from J, the junction contained 4 bases not matched to a gene. This CDR3 reads CATSDSGTGGDEQFF. Here the CDR3 DNA reads TGTGCCACCAGTGATTCCGGGACAGGGGGTGATGAGCAGTTCTTC.

The V gene is TRBV5-1, the J gene TRBJ2-7; a possible D gene is TRBD2 (6 bases). CDR3 length: 14 amino acids. Looked up from germline, CDR1 is SGHRS and CDR2 is YFSETQ. The V end was cut by 0 bases, the J end by 2 bases, with 9 bases between. The CDR3 DNA is TGCGCCAGCAGCTTGGTGGAGGGACCCTACGAGCAGTACTTC. Its protein is CASSLVEGPYEQYF.

The rearrangement uses TRBV29-1 and TRBJ1-3, with TRBD1 as a possible D gene (6 bases). This CDR3 comprises 15 residues. With 0 bases removed from V and 0 bases from J, the gap between germline ends came to 9 bases. CDR1 SQVTM and CDR2 ANQGSEA come from the germline V gene. CDR3 sequence: CSVEDRDNSGNTIYF. The CDR3, as DNA: TGCAGCGTTGAAGATAGGGACAACTCTGGAAACACCATATATTTT. The full variable domain, rest sourced from reference TRBV29-1 and TRBJ1-3, is SAVISQKPSRDICQRGTSLTIQCQVDSQVTMMFWYRQQPGQSLTLIATANQGSEATYESGFVIDKFPISRPNLTFSTLTVSNMSPEDSSIYLCSVEDRDNSGNTIYFGEGSWLTVV.

This clone has only one observation. The chain couples TRBV19 to TRBJ1-2, with TRBD1 as a possible D gene (5 bases). CDR3 length: 13 residues. The ends were cut back, 6 bases at V and 4 bases at J, with 12 bases in the middle. Germline lookup yields CDR1 LNHDA and CDR2 SQIVND (reference sequence). CDR3 sequence reads: CASSVGGIYGYTF. The CDR3 DNA is TGTGCCAGTAGCGTCGGGGGGATCTATGGCTACACCTTC.

This clone was seen a handful of times. The rearrangement uses TRBV2 and TRBJ1-4, with 9 bases lining up with TRBD1. This CDR3 comprises 15 residues. The V gene's germline CDR1 is SNHLY and CDR2 FYNNEI. The ends lost 6 bases at V and 6 bases at J; junction bases unmatched: 8. CDR3 sequence (DNA): TGTGCCAGCAGGGGGACAGGGCATGGAGATGAAAAACTGTTTTTT. Its protein is CASRGTGHGDEKLFF.

This rearrangement joins TRBV2 to TRBJ1-5, with 9 bases fitting TRBD1. CDR3 length equals 15 residues. After removal of 4 bases from V and 8 bases from J, the junction contained 9 bases not matched to a gene. In germline, CDR1 is SNHLY, CDR2 FYNNEI. CDR3 region: CASSAQEDRGEPQHF. The CDR3 bases are TGTGCCAGCAGTGCGCAGGAGGACAGGGGCGAGCCCCAGCATTTT.

The chain links TRBV4-3 to TRBJ1-2, with 8 bases fitting TRBD1. CDR1 is LGHNA and CDR2 is YSLEER in the germline V gene. This CDR3 comprises 15 residues. Germline trimming cut 0 bases from V and 8 bases from J; bases unmatched to any gene: 8. This chain's CDR3 is CASSQDLGQGGGYTF. CDR3 in DNA: TGCGCCAGCAGCCAAGATCTCGGACAGGGAGGCGGCTACACCTTC.